These T cell receptor beta chains were read from a single sample in a study of blood T cell repertoires in COVID-19. Assay: immunoSEQ multiplex PCR; the TCRdb copy retains only in-frame clones and omits some. The sample gives around 130,000 clones, 84% of which show up once; more than 1.2% is in the top ten. The specimen sequenced was peripheral blood. The receptors shown here come from a man in his fifties or sixties with acute or convalescent COVID-19. CDR3s include the opening cysteine and the closing phenylalanine or tryptophan. The D gene is left open where the match is weak. Size is stated for part of the rows, as once, few or many counts, or as a class when the clone is expanded.

-,TRBJ1-5,TRBV12-5,TRBD1,CASGGTELQPQHF,TGTGCTAGTGGCGGGACAGAACTTCAGCCCCAGCATTTT
-,TRBJ2-1,TRBV6-6,TRBD2,CASSRGLAGALYNEQFF,TGTGCCAGCAGTCGGGGACTAGCGGGAGCTTTGTACAATGAGCAGTTCTTC
-,TRBJ1-5,TRBV7-8,-,CASSLGTAYSNQPQHF,TGTGCCAGCAGCTTAGGGACAGCTTATAGCAATCAGCCCCAGCATTTT
-,TRBJ1-5,TRBV6-5,-,CAAGQVYSNQPQHF,TGTGCCGCGGGGCAGGTTTATAGCAATCAGCCCCAGCATTTT
-,TRBJ1-2,TRBV5-6,-,CASSLAITGNYGYTF,TGTGCCAGCAGCTTGGCGATAACAGGGAACTATGGCTACACCTTC
-,TRBJ2-1,TRBV19,TRBD1,CASSTSGQATGYLF,TGTGCCAGTAGTACTTCGGGACAGGCGACAGGTTACCTCTTC
-,TRBJ1-6,TRBV10-3,TRBD1,CAISESTGQVMGVSPLHF,TGTGCCATCAGTGAGTCTACGGGACAGGTGATGGGAGTTTCACCCCTCCACTTT
-,TRBJ1-2,TRBV29-1,-,CSVEPEGYYGYTF,TGCAGCGTTGAACCGGAGGGGTACTATGGCTACACCTTC
-,TRBJ2-7,TRBV9,TRBD1,CASSVAGQVSYEQYF,TGTGCCAGCAGCGTAGCGGGACAGGTCTCCTACGAGCAGTACTTC
-,TRBJ2-2,TRBV27,TRBD2,CASSWGGTTGELFF,TGTGCCAGCAGTTGGGGGGGGACGACCGGGGAGCTGTTTTTT
-,TRBJ1-5,TRBV6-2/TRBV6-3,-,CASSSRVGSNQPQHF,TGTGCCAGCAGTTCCCGGGTCGGGAGCAATCAGCCCCAGCATTTT
-,TRBJ1-6,TRBV11-2,-,CASSSVANSPLHF,TGTGCCAGCAGCTCAGTAGCTAATTCACCCCTCCACTTT
-,TRBJ1-2,TRBV19,TRBD1,CASSHRGANYGYTF,TGTGCCAGTAGCCACAGGGGCGCGAACTATGGCTACACCTTC
-,TRBJ2-5,TRBV27,-,CASSPGGGPSSETQYF,TGTGCCAGCAGTCCCGGGGGAGGCCCCTCATCAGAGACCCAGTACTTC
few,TRBJ1-4,TRBV6-5,-,CASSRGPTNEKLFF,TGTGCCAGCAGTAGAGGGCCAACTAATGAAAAACTGTTTTTT
-,TRBJ1-2,TRBV30,-,CAWMGEGQGRYGYTF,TGTGCCTGGATGGGCGAAGGACAAGGGCGCTATGGCTACACCTTC
-,TRBJ1-2,TRBV5-1,TRBD1,CASSMDRDGYTF,TGCGCCAGCAGCATGGACAGGGATGGCTACACCTTC
-,TRBJ2-2,TRBV7-2,TRBD2,CASSPPGLAGVITGELFF,TGTGCCAGCAGCCCTCCGGGACTAGCGGGAGTTATCACCGGGGAGCTGTTTTTT
-,TRBJ1-5,TRBV24-1,-,CATSEGGYQPQHF,TGTGCCACCAGTGAGGGGGGGTATCAGCCCCAGCATTTT
-,TRBJ1-5,TRBV6-1,-,CASSEPTGFSNQPQHF,TGTGCCAGCAGTGAACCGACAGGTTTCAGCAATCAGCCCCAGCATTTT
once,TRBJ2-2,TRBV9,-,CASSVSGANTGELFF,TGTGCCAGCAGCGTATCTGGAGCGAACACCGGGGAGCTGTTTTTT
-,TRBJ2-4,TRBV7-2,TRBD1,CASSRTGTEKNIQYF,TGTGCCAGCAGCCGGACCGGGACAGAGAAAAACATTCAGTACTTC
-,TRBJ1-2,TRBV6-5,-,CASRPTGTSGYTF,TGTGCCAGCAGACCTACAGGGACGAGTGGCTACACCTTC
-,TRBJ2-2,TRBV5-4,TRBD1,CASSSPGQGGTGELFF,TGTGCCAGCAGCAGCCCGGGACAGGGGGGCACCGGGGAGCTGTTTTTT
once,TRBJ2-1,TRBV4-2,TRBD2,CASSQVPAGGDNEQFF,TGTGCCAGCAGCCAAGTACCAGCGGGAGGGGACAATGAGCAGTTCTTC
-,TRBJ2-5,TRBV6-1,-,CASSEGTAQETQYF,TGTGCCAGCAGTGAAGGGACAGCACAAGAGACCCAGTACTTC